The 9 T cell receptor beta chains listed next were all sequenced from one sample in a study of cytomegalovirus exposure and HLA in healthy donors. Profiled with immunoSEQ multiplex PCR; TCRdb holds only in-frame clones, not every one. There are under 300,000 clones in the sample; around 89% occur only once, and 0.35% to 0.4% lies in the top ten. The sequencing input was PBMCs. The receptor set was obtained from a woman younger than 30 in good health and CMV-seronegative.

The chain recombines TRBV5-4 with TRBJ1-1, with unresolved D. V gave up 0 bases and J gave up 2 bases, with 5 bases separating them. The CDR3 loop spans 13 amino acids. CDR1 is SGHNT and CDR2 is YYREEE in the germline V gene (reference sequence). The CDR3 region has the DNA TGTGCCAGCAGCTTGGATATAAACACTGAAGCTTTCTTT. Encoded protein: CASSLDINTEAFF.

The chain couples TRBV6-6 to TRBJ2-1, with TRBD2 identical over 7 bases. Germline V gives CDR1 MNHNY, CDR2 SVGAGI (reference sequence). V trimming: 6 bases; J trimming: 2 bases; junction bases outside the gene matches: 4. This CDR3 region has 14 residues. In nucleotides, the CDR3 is TGTGCCAGCAGACCAGGACTAGCCTACAATGAGCAGTTCTTC. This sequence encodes CASRPGLAYNEQFF.

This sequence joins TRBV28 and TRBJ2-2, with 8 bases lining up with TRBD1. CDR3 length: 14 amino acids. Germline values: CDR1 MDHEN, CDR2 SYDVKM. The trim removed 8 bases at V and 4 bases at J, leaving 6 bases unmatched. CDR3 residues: CASEGDRSTGELFF. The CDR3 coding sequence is TGTGCCAGCGAGGGGGACAGGAGCACCGGGGAGCTGTTTTTT.

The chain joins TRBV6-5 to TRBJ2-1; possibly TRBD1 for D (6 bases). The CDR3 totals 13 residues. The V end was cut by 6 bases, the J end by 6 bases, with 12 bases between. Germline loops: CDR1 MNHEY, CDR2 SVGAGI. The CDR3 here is CASRPQGSNEQFF. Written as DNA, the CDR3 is TGTGCCAGCAGGCCACAGGGCAGCAATGAGCAGTTCTTC.

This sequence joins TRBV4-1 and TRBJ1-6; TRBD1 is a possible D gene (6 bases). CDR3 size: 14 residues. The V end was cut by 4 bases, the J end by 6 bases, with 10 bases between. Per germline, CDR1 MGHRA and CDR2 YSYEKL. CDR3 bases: TGCGCCAGCAGCCTACTGGGGGCTAATTCACCCCTCCACTTT. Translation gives CASSLLGANSPLHF.

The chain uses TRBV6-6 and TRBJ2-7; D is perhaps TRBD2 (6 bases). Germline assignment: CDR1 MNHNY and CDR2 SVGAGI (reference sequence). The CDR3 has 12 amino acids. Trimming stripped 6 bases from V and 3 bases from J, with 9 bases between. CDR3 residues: CASREGSYEQYF. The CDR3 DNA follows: TGTGCCAGCAGGGAGGGGAGCTACGAGCAGTACTTC.

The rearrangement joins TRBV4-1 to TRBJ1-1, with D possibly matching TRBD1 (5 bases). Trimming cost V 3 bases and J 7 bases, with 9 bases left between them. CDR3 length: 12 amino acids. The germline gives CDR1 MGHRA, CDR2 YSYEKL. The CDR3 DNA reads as TGCGCCAGCAGCCAGGCCGGGGGTGAAGCTTTCTTT. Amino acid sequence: CASSQAGGEAFF.

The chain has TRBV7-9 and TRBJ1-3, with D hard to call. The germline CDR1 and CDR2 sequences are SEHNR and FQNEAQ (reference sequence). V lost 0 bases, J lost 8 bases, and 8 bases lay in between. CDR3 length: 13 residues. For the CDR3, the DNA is TGTGCCAGCAGCTTAGCGCCTAGAGACACCATATATTTT. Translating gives CASSLAPRDTIYF.

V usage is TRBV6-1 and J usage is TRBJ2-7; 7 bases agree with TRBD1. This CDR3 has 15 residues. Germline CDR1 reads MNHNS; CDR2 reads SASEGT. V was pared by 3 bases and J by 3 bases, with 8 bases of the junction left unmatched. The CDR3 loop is CASSDPGGQNYEQYV. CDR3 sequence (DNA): TGTGCCAGCAGTGACCCAGGGGGACAAAACTACGAGCAGTACGTC.